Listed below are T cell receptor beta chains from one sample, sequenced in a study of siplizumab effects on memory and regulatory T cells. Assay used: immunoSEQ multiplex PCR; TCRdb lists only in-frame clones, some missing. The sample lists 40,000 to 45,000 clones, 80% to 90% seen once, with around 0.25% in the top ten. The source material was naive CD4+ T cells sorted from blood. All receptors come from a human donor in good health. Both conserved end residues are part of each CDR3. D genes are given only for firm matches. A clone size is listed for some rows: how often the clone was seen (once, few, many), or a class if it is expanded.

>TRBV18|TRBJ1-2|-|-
CASSPQWDYTF
TGTGCCAGCTCACCTCAGTGGGACTACACCTTC
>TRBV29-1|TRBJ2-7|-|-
CSVAQTAYEQYF
TGCAGCGTTGCCCAGACGGCCTACGAGCAGTACTTC
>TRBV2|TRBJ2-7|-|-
CASSSPYRLTDEQYF
TGTGCCAGCAGCTCCCCCTACAGATTAACGGACGAGCAGTACTTC
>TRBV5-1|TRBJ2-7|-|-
CASRDLGEQYF
TGCGCCAGCAGAGATTTGGGGGAGCAGTACTTC
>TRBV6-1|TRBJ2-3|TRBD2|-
CASSEGLAGAWNTQYF
TGTGCCAGCAGTGAAGGACTAGCGGGAGCTTGGAATACGCAGTATTTT
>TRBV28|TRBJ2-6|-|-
CASSLGASGANVLTF
TGTGCCAGCAGTTTGGGGGCATCTGGGGCCAACGTCCTGACTTTC
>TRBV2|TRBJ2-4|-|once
CASGSGLAKNIQYF
TGTGCCAGCGGCTCCGGATTGGCCAAAAACATTCAGTACTTC
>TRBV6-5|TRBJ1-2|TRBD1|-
CASTLGGRFGYTF
TGTGCCAGCACCCTAGGGGGCCGCTTCGGCTACACCTTC
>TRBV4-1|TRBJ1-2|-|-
CASSKATMGTSYGYTF
TGCGCCAGCAGCAAAGCTACCATGGGAACCTCCTATGGCTACACCTTC
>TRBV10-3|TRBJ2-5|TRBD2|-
CAISGPGLAGDFETQYF
TGTGCCATCAGCGGACCGGGACTAGCGGGAGATTTTGAGACCCAGTACTTC
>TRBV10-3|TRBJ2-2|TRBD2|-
CASLAGGPGGELFF
TGTGCCAGCCTAGCGGGAGGGCCCGGCGGGGAGCTGTTTTTT
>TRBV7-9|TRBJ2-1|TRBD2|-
CASSLAGAYNEQFF
TGTGCCAGCAGCTTGGCGGGGGCCTACAATGAGCAGTTCTTC
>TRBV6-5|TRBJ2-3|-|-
CASSRGQFSDTQYF
TGTGCCAGCAGTCGCGGACAGTTTTCTGATACGCAGTATTTT
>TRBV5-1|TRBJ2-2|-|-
CASSHIAGELFF
TGCGCCAGCAGCCATATAGCCGGGGAGCTGTTTTTT
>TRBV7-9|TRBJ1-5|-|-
CASSLGSSGSGNQPQHF
TGTGCCAGCAGCTTAGGATCTTCCGGGTCCGGCAATCAGCCCCAGCATTTT
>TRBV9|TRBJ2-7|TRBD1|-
CASTPGQLSYEQYF
TGTGCCAGCACCCCGGGACAGCTCTCCTACGAGCAGTACTTC
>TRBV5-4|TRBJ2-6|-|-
CASSLRVTGANVLTF
TGTGCCAGCAGCCTCAGGGTCACCGGGGCCAACGTCCTGACTTTC
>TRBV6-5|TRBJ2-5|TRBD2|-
CASSYGLAGGAETQYF
TGTGCCAGCAGTTACGGACTAGCGGGAGGGGCGGAGACCCAGTACTTC
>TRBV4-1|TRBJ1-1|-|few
CASSLTQPNTEAFF
TGCGCCAGCAGCCTTACGCAGCCGAACACTGAAGCTTTCTTT
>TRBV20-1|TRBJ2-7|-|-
CSARGEYEQYF
TGCAGTGCTAGAGGAGAATACGAGCAGTACTTC
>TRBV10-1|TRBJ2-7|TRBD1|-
CASREDREDEQYF
TGCGCCAGCAGGGAAGACAGGGAAGACGAGCAGTACTTC
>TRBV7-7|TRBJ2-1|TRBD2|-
CASSLNVGLAGSYNEQFF
TGTGCTAGCAGCTTAAATGTGGGACTAGCGGGATCCTACAATGAGCAGTTCTTC
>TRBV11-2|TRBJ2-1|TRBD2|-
CASSLVPLAGGSEQFF
TGTGCCAGCAGCTTAGTCCCACTAGCGGGTGGATCTGAGCAGTTCTTC
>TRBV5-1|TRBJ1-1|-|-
CASSYSTGNTEAFF
TGCGCCAGCAGCTACTCAACGGGGAACACTGAAGCTTTCTTT
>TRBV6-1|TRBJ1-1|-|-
CASSEWENTEAFF
TGTGCCAGCAGTGAATGGGAGAACACTGAAGCTTTCTTT
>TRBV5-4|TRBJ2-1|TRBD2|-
CASSSAGGSSYNEQFF
TGTGCCAGCAGCTCAGCGGGGGGAAGCTCCTACAATGAGCAGTTCTTC
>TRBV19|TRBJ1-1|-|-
CASSIEGLGRDLEAFF
TGTGCCAGTAGTATAGAAGGATTGGGAAGGGACCTTGAAGCTTTCTTT
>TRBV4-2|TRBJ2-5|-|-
CASSQGRPAGDQYF
TGTGCCAGCAGCCAAGGAAGGCCCGCCGGGGACCAGTACTTC